This T cell receptor (beta chain) was captured in a study of shared clonotypes between healthy human individuals (dated by TCRdb to between 2020 and 2021). With regard to the full study: The cohort comprised two women and a few men aged 18 to 49 years. Libraries were prepared and TCR repertoires were sequenced by different laboratories using diverse techniques, in order to increase sequencing depth and limit assay-specific biases. Between about 0.9 and 8.9 billion PBMCs per donor were obtained by leukapheresis. The study deeply sequenced blood TCR repertoires of about 5 healthy adults to estimate repertoire size and the extent of clonotype sharing between individuals. For each donor, CD4 naive and CD4 memory were each given three plates, CD8 naive was given two plates, and CD8 memory was given one plate. Summary of the overall study and its limitations: When a few donors were compared, the shared fraction of clonotypes was 5% to 6.5% for naive CD4, over 3% for naive CD8, 2.3% for memory CD4, and less than 0.5% for memory CD8. Sampling was limited to blood, and TCR repertoires in tissue likely differ from TCR repertoires in blood. Because the study included a small number of donors, the genetic and exposure-history diversity represented was limited. Pairwise subsampling indicated that sequencing depth was expected to affect the degree of clonotype sharing among donors. Naive subsets generally had larger estimated clonotype richness than memory subsets did. Rarefaction of sorted-subset datasets indicated incomplete sequencing despite the large sequencing depth. Clonotypes shared by all four sorted-subset donors showed higher generation probabilities than non-shared clonotypes.

TCR CDR3 regions were amplified from genomic DNA by multiplex PCR using the deep immunoSEQ assay. Extracted genomic DNA from each cell subset was distributed evenly across all wells of several immunoSEQ 96-well plates, and each plate was treated as a replicate. For sorted subsets, each replicate PCR was loaded with about 200 ng genomic DNA, equivalent to approximately 33,000 T cell genomes. Purified libraries were measured with a Qubit 3.0 fluorometer, size-checked on a Bioanalyzer 2100, and measured again with the KAPA Library Quantification kit. Each immunoSEQ 96-well plate was sequenced on its own single-read 150-cycle Illumina NextSeq 550 flow cell. Per the authors' processing: The immunoSEQ output contained only junctional sequences without quality scores, so filtering could not match that applied to full-length reads. To assign V/J genes and CDR3, sequences were annotated against IMGT germline references using PyIR, a Python wrapper for IgBLAST v1.9. Any read was removed if the V/J assignment was weak (E-value above 1e-6), the CDR3 was missing, or the read contained stop codons, out-of-frame junctions, or ambiguous translated residues. V3J clonotypes were defined by identical inferred V gene, J gene, and CDR3 amino acid sequence. The percentage overlap between two repertoires was calculated by dividing the number of shared unique clonotypes by the size of the smaller repertoire. Three approaches were used to assess repertoire richness: RTK rarefaction, the Chao1 estimator, and Recon v2.1 estimates of unobserved clonotypes. Generation probabilities were computed with OLGA for all TCRbeta clonotypes obtained by the gDNA method from a few donors. Sourced from immuneACCESS, this table was stored by TCRdb with only in-frame sequences that have V and J called. A share of the clones is absent; for the studies checked, an unresolved V gene accounts for under half, and the remainder has no known explanation. V and J calls and clone size are given by that table; D and trimming were obtained from the DNA. This sample is represented by a few million clones; more than 90% of them were singletons. 0.1% to 0.15% of the sample is taken by the ten largest.

The donors were healthy, HIV-negative adults who had no recently reported acute infections or vaccinations. Every donor was a Caucasian adult residing in Nashville, Tennessee, USA. CD4+ T cells were enriched through magnetic negative selection, after which naive cells were positively selected on CD45RA and the remaining negative fraction served as the memory subset. Blood was collected by leukapheresis, and PBMCs were isolated by Ficoll-Histopaque density gradient centrifugation and then cryopreserved in liquid nitrogen vapor phase. Analytical flow cytometry was used to check the purity and quantity of each magnetically sorted T cell population. Genomic DNA was isolated from each sorted fraction and quantified by UV absorbance on a Nanodrop 2000c. This clone was observed a single time. Its cognate antigen has yet to be identified. No per-base quality is available; no much larger clone lies one base away.

As encoded in the germline V gene, CDR1 is LGHNA while CDR2 is YSLEER. The cysteine opens and the phenylalanine closes a CDR3 of 16 amino acids. Only the CDR3 region is kept as DNA, spanning 48 bases read in frame from base 1. Trimming at the junction amounts to 0 bases on V and 4 bases on J, and the germline ends lie 15 bases apart. This sequence was found in a man younger than 35 in good health. What was sequenced was naive CD4+ T cells sorted from blood. The cell subset or site label of this sample denotes: CD45RA+ positively selected. The V gene is TRBV4-3 and the J gene is TRBJ1-1; there is no confident call for the D gene. The base sequence is TGCGCCAGCAGCCAAGATCTTAGTAGCAGATCCACTGAAGCTTTCTTT. This gives the protein CASSQDLSSRSTEAFF.